The clone carrying this T cell receptor beta chain was observed once. This entry is derived from a study of blood T cell repertoires in COVID-19. The wider study: Samples of COVID-19 (acute and convalescent) were obtained from the United States, Italy and Spain. T cells, B-cell-depleted T cells, or PBMCs supplied cDNA or gDNA.

Per the study methods: Reference gene primers were amplified, and this amplification served to estimate nucleated cell counts. Sequencing used immunoSEQ multiplex PCR; TCRdb keeps in-frame clones, though not all of them. The DNA gave D and trimming, while V, J and clone size come from that table. The data hold approximately 200,000 clones, with 70% to 90% observed a single time. The CDR3 is made up of 14 amino acids. Germline loops: CDR1 LNHNV, CDR2 YYDKDF (reference sequence). Germline trimming cut 3 bases from V and 8 bases from J; bases unmatched to any gene: 2. The source is a man in his 70s with active or convalescent COVID-19. The rearrangement joins TRBV15 to TRBJ1-6; 9 nucleotides align to TRBD1. The source material was peripheral blood. DNA for the CDR3: TGTGCCACCAGCAGGGACAGGGGTTATTCACCCCTCCACTTT. It is translated as CATSRDRGYSPLHF.